The 31 T cell receptor beta chains presented below share a single source sample, sequenced in a study of PD-L1 blockade in urothelial cancer. Clones were read by immunoSEQ multiplex PCR, and TCRdb kept only the in-frame ones, dropping some. There are 95,000 or so clones in the sample; around nine tenths occur only once, and 1.5% to 2% lies in the top ten. Time point meaning: pretreatment peripheral blood. The sample was PBMCs, taken around atezolizumab (anti-PD-L1) treatment. The source is a man in his 60s with urothelial cancer.

There are a few counts of this clone. J is TRBJ1-6 and V is TRBV6-5, with D uncertain. Germline values: CDR1 MNHEY, CDR2 SVGAGI. The CDR3 contains 12 residues. V was trimmed by 6 bases and J by 4 bases, leaving 4 bases between them. The CDR3 DNA is TGTGCCAGCAGCCGGTATAATTCACCCCTCCACTTT. Translation: CASSRYNSPLHF.

The chain joins TRBV4-3 to TRBJ2-7; D ambiguous. CDR1 and CDR2 (germline): LGHNA, YSLEER. This CDR3 region has 15 residues. Trimming cost V 0 bases and J 5 bases, with 14 bases left between them. CDR3 amino acids: CASSQDLGSPNEQYF. CDR3 sequence (DNA): TGCGCCAGCAGCCAAGATCTTGGTAGTCCCAACGAGCAGTACTTC.

The chain carries TRBV9 and TRBJ2-7, with no clear D. Trimming took 0 bases from V and 7 from J, leaving 14 bases between them. The CDR3 extends over 14 amino acids. Germline-derived CDR1 and CDR2 are SGDLS and YYNGEE. The CDR3 bases are TGTGCCAGCAGCGTAGCTACGAATCCAACGGAGCAGTACTTC. It is translated as CASSVATNPTEQYF.

This chain joins TRBV4-3 and TRBJ2-7, with 9 bases fitting TRBD1. The ends lost 0 bases at V and 0 bases at J; junction bases unmatched: 3. Germline CDR1 LGHNA, CDR2 YSLEER. This CDR3 has 16 amino acids. The CDR3: CASSQDLQGASYEQYF. As DNA, the CDR3 is TGCGCCAGCAGCCAAGATTTACAGGGGGCCTCCTACGAGCAGTACTTC.

The genes are TRBV7-8 and TRBJ2-3, with TRBD2 matching over 11 bases. V was pared by 6 bases and J by 7 bases, with 12 bases of the junction left unmatched. The germline V gene has CDR1 SGHVS and CDR2 FQNEAQ. This CDR3 has 16 residues. CDR3 loop: CASRLPGLAALNTQYF. DNA of the CDR3: TGTGCCAGCAGGCTTCCGGGACTAGCGGCATTAAATACGCAGTATTTT.

The rearrangement links TRBV19 to TRBJ1-5; D possibly corresponds to TRBD1 (6 bases). The CDR3 is 15 residues long. V was trimmed by 7 bases and J by 4 bases, leaving 17 bases between them. The germline gives CDR1 LNHDA, CDR2 SQIVND (reference sequence). This CDR3 is CASTLRWDNNQPQHF. The CDR3 DNA follows: TGTGCCAGTACCCTCAGGTGGGACAATAATCAGCCCCAGCATTTT.

The V and J genes are TRBV19 and TRBJ1-6, with 7 nucleotides matching TRBD1. This CDR3 contains 15 residues. CDR1 is LNHDA, CDR2 SQIVND, per germline (reference sequence). With 4 bases clipped from V and 10 bases from J, the junction kept 10 bases outside the gene matches. CDR3 DNA sequence: TGTGCCAGTAGTAAACCCGGTACAGGGGACTCACCCCTCCACTTT. Its protein is CASSKPGTGDSPLHF.

This clone has only one observation. The chain recombines TRBV7-3 with TRBJ2-7; TRBD1 matches 7 bases. CDR1 and CDR2 (germline): SGHTA, FQGTGA. The J segment lost 2 bases and the V segment lost 1 base, leaving 5 bases of the junction unmatched. The CDR3 consists of 15 residues. The CDR3 nucleotides are TGTGCCAGCAGCTTAATAGGGGGCAGAACCTACGAGCAGTACTTC. This translates into CASSLIGGRTYEQYF. The full variable domain, in which reference TRBV7-3 and TRBJ2-7 provide the parts outside the CDR3, is GAGVSQTPSNKVTEKGKYVELRCDPISGHTALYWYRQSLGQGPEFLIYFQGTGAADDSGLPNDRFFAVRPEGSVSTLKIQRTERGDSAVYLCASSLIGGRTYEQYFGPGTRLTVT.

The chain uses TRBV7-2 and TRBJ2-1, with a possible D match to TRBD2 (7 bases). V gave up 1 base and J gave up 5 bases, with 12 bases separating them. CDR3 length: 15 residues. CDR1 SGHTA and CDR2 FQGNSA come from the germline V gene. CDR3 amino acids: CASSLGGGAHNEQFF. The CDR3 DNA follows: TGTGCCAGCAGCTTAGGGGGGGGCGCCCACAATGAGCAGTTCTTC.

This clone was recorded once. One end of the junction fails to match germline, which may point to a read error. The chain joins TRBV28 to TRBJ1-4, with D possibly matching TRBD1 (6 bases). The germline V gene has CDR1 MDHEN and CDR2 SYDVKM. The CDR3 is 15 residues long. CDR3 nucleotides: TGCGCGGGGGGCTCTCCGTCTGCAACTAATGAAAAACTGTTTTTT. Its translation is CAGGSPSATNEKLFF.

This clone has a handful of counts. V gene TRBV6-1 combines with J gene TRBJ2-5, with 7 bases identical to TRBD2. Germline lookup yields CDR1 MNHNS and CDR2 SASEGT. The CDR3 is 14 amino acids. V trimming: 5 bases; J trimming: 7 bases; junction bases outside the gene matches: 10. CDR3 sequence reads: CASSSLRGEGTQYF. CDR3 nucleotides: TGTGCCAGCAGTAGCCTCCGAGGGGAGGGGACCCAGTACTTC.

The rearrangement joins TRBV6-1 to TRBJ2-7; TRBD2 agrees at 8 bases. The junction had 6 bases not matched to a gene; V was cut back by 6 bases and J by 2 bases. The CDR3 covers 14 residues. The germline CDR1 and CDR2 sequences are MNHNS and SASEGT. CDR3 amino acids: CASRRAGATYEQYF. Here the CDR3 DNA reads TGTGCCAGCAGAAGAGCGGGAGCGACCTACGAGCAGTACTTC.

This chain links TRBV10-1 with TRBJ2-7; 15 nucleotides match TRBD2. CDR3 size: 16 residues. Unmatched junction bases numbered 5, after V lost 2 bases and J lost 6 bases. Germline V gene sequence: CDR1 WNHNN, CDR2 SYGVQD (reference sequence). CDR3 sequence: CASSETVGLAGGEQYF. For the CDR3, the DNA is TGCGCCAGCAGTGAGACAGTGGGACTAGCGGGAGGCGAGCAGTACTTC.

J is TRBJ1-2 and V is TRBV9; the D gene is possibly TRBD1 (6 bases). Germline V gene sequence: CDR1 SGDLS, CDR2 YYNGEE. V lost 0 bases and J lost 7, with 22 bases in between. The CDR3 sequence is 17 residues long. The CDR3 region has the DNA TGTGCCAGCAGCGTAGTCGGGACAATGGATACAGTACGTGGCTACACCTTC. It is translated as CASSVVGTMDTVRGYTF.

This clone has only a few counts. This chain connects TRBV18 to TRBJ2-5; D unresolved. V was trimmed by 3 bases and J by 2 bases, leaving 13 bases between them. The CDR3 runs 15 residues. From germline, CDR1 is KGHSH and CDR2 LQKENI. The CDR3 DNA sequence: TGTGCCAGCTCACCGTCGGTCTGGGCGCAAGAGACCCAGTACTTC. Protein sequence: CASSPSVWAQETQYF.

V and J are TRBV2 and TRBJ1-4; D not resolved. The CDR3 runs to 15 residues. Germline values: CDR1 SNHLY, CDR2 FYNNEI. V dropped 2 bases and J dropped 5 bases, with 12 bases sitting between them. The CDR3 sequence is CASSEFGRPNEKLFF. The CDR3 region has the DNA TGTGCCAGCAGTGAATTTGGCAGGCCAAATGAAAAACTGTTTTTT.

This clone was observed once. The genes are TRBV28 and TRBJ2-7; 10 positions match TRBD2. CDR1 is MDHEN and CDR2 is SYDVKM in the germline V gene. J gave up 0 bases and V 5 bases, and 4 bases lay outside the gene matches. This CDR3 contains 15 residues. The CDR3, as DNA: TGTGCCAGCAGTCTCCGGACTAGCGGCTCCTACGAGCAGTACTTC. It codes for CASSLRTSGSYEQYF.

This sequence joins TRBV7-9 and TRBJ2-1; TRBD2 aligns across 8 bases. The germline gives CDR1 SEHNR, CDR2 FQNEAQ (reference sequence). V lost 1 base to trimming and J lost 8 bases; unmatched junction nucleotides: 10. CDR3 length equals 16 residues. DNA of the CDR3: TGTGCCAGCAGCTTAGGCACGGGACTAGTTACTGATGAGCAGTTCTTC. This translates into CASSLGTGLVTDEQFF.

The chain recombines TRBV29-1 with TRBJ1-1; TRBD1 is a possible D gene (6 bases). V was shortened by 1 base and J by 1 base, with 13 bases between the two germline ends. There are 15 residues in the CDR3. Germline CDR1 is SQVTM and CDR2 is ANQGSEA. CDR3 sequence reads: CSVEGTWGRNTEAFF. CDR3 bases: TGCAGCGTTGAAGGGACCTGGGGGCGGAACACTGAAGCTTTCTTT.

V and J are TRBV27 and TRBJ2-3; no definite D call. Trimming stripped 0 bases from V and 0 bases from J, with 10 bases between. The CDR3 loop spans 16 amino acids. Germline CDR1 MNHEY, CDR2 SMNVEV (reference sequence). The CDR3: CASSLSPGSSTDTQYF. Here the CDR3 DNA reads TGTGCCAGCAGTTTATCCCCAGGCTCTAGCACAGATACGCAGTATTTT.

The rearrangement uses TRBV5-1 and TRBJ2-3, with 9 bases lining up with TRBD2. CDR1 is SGHRS and CDR2 is YFSETQ in the germline V gene. The V and J ends lost 4 bases and 4 bases, in that order; junction bases with no gene match: 10. The CDR3 runs 16 residues. For the CDR3, the DNA is TGCGCCAGCAGCACGGGACTAGCCCCGAATCCAGATACGCAGTATTTT. Its translation is CASSTGLAPNPDTQYF. Drawing the rest from reference TRBV5-1 and TRBJ2-3, the complete variable domain is KAGVTQTPRYLIKTRGQQVTLSCSPISGHRSVSWYQQTPGQGLQFLFEYFSETQRNKGNFPGRFSGRQFSNSRSEMNVSTLELGDSALYLCASSTGLAPNPDTQYFGPGTRLTVL.

The chain employs TRBV19 and TRBJ2-1; the match to TRBD2 covers 7 bases. J gave up 0 bases and V 7 bases, and 3 bases lay outside the gene matches. Germline loops: CDR1 LNHDA, CDR2 SQIVND (reference sequence). This CDR3 is built from 14 residues. DNA of the CDR3: TGTGCCAGTATGGGCGGGAGCTCCTACAATGAGCAGTTCTTC. This sequence encodes CASMGGSSYNEQFF.

V gene TRBV6-1 combines with J gene TRBJ2-1, with TRBD1 identical over 7 bases. Germline V gene sequence: CDR1 MNHNS, CDR2 SASEGT. The V gene end was trimmed by 8 bases and the J gene end by 7 bases; junction bases not matched to a gene: 5. This CDR3 region has 12 residues. The CDR3 DNA is TGTGCCAGCGTGGCCAGGGGGAATGAGCAGTTCTTC. Translated: CASVARGNEQFF.

This rearrangement joins TRBV6-1 to TRBJ2-7, with TRBD1 matching over 7 bases. V was pared by 6 bases and J by 7 bases, with 9 bases of the junction left unmatched. Germline CDR1 and CDR2: MNHNS and SASEGT. CDR3 length: 13 amino acids. In nucleotides, the CDR3 is TGTGCCAGCAGCCCCGGACAGGTTTGGGAGCAGTACTTC. It specifies CASSPGQVWEQYF.

The chain links TRBV29-1 to TRBJ2-7; unclear D gene. Per germline, CDR1 SQVTM and CDR2 ANQGSEA. The CDR3 extends over 12 amino acids. Trimming removed 2 bases at V and 2 bases at J, with 7 bases between. The chain's CDR3 is CSVEMGPYEQYF. For the CDR3, the DNA is TGCAGCGTTGAAATGGGCCCCTACGAGCAGTACTTC.

The rearrangement links TRBV27 to TRBJ2-7; 7 bases match TRBD1. There are 16 residues in the CDR3. The germline V gene encodes CDR1 MNHEY and CDR2 SMNVEV (reference sequence). The junction had 10 bases not matched to a gene; V was cut back by 3 bases and J by 2 bases. This chain's CDR3 is CASSLIRTGPAYEQYF. DNA of the CDR3: TGTGCCAGCAGTTTGATCAGGACAGGTCCTGCCTACGAGCAGTACTTC.

The chain has TRBV19 and TRBJ2-1; maybe TRBD1 (7 bases). Trimming took 4 bases from V and 1 from J, leaving 11 bases between them. Per the germline V gene, CDR1 is LNHDA and CDR2 is SQIVND (reference sequence). The CDR3 contains 15 residues. The CDR3 region has the DNA TGTGCCAGTAGTACTTCAGGGGGGTCCTACAATGAGCAGTTCTTC. This translates into CASSTSGGSYNEQFF.

This chain connects TRBV2 to TRBJ2-5, with 12 bases matching TRBD2. The CDR3 has 17 amino acids. V shed 2 bases and J 5 bases; nucleotides not matched to a gene: 9. Germline lookup yields CDR1 SNHLY and CDR2 FYNNEI. In DNA, the CDR3 is TGTGCCAGCAGTGAACTTGGTGCTAGCGGGGGGGCCGAGACCCAGTACTTC. It codes for CASSELGASGGAETQYF. Full variable domain (outside the CDR3, taken from reference TRBV2 and TRBJ2-5): EPEVTQTPSHQVTQMGQEVILRCVPISNHLYFYWYRQILGQKVEFLVSFYNNEISEKSEIFDDQFSVERPDGSNFTLKIRSTKLEDSAMYFCASSELGASGGAETQYFGPGTRLLVL.

This clone showed up just a few times. V gene TRBV5-1 combines with J gene TRBJ1-5; D ambiguous. Germline loops: CDR1 SGHRS, CDR2 YFSETQ. Trimming pared 0 bases from V and 9 bases from J, leaving 10 bases between. CDR3 size: 13 residues. The CDR3 bases are TGCGCCAGCAGCTTGGACCCGGGAGGGCCCCAGCATTTT. Translating it yields CASSLDPGGPQHF.

This chain joins TRBV6-1 and TRBJ1-2, with no clear D. Germline assignment: CDR1 MNHNS and CDR2 SASEGT. The CDR3 totals 14 residues. Trimming stripped 2 bases from V and 4 bases from J, with 11 bases between. CDR3 coding DNA: TGTGCCAGCAGTGAAAGGAACAGTCTCTATGGCTACACCTTC. Translating gives CASSERNSLYGYTF.

The chain carries TRBV19 and TRBJ1-6; D ambiguous. CDR3 size: 14 residues. V was clipped by 3 bases and J by 0 bases, with 3 bases between them. Germline CDR1 and CDR2: LNHDA and SQIVND (reference sequence). CDR3 nucleotide sequence: TGTGCCAGTAGTATGAGCTCCTATAATTCACCCCTCCACTTT. Amino acid sequence: CASSMSSYNSPLHF.